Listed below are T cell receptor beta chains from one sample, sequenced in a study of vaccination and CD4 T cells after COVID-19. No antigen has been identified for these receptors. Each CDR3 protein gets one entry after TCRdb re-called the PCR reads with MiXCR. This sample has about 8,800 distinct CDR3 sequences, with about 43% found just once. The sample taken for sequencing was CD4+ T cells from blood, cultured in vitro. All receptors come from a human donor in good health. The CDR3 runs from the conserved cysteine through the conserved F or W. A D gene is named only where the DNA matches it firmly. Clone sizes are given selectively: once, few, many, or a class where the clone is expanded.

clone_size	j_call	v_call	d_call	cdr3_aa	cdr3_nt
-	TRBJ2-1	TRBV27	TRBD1	CASGRQGGYNEQFF	TGTGCCAGCGGAAGACAGGGCGGCTACAATGAGCAGTTCTTC
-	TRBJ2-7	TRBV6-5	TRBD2	CASSYRLAGGHEQYF	TGTGCCAGCAGTTACCGACTAGCGGGGGGGCACGAGCAGTACTTC
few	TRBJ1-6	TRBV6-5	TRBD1	CASSFRGQGSSYNSPLHF	TGTGCCAGCAGTTTCCGAGGACAGGGCAGTTCCTATAATTCACCCCTCCACTTT
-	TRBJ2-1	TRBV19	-	CASSISLRHNEQFF	TGTGCCAGTAGTATCTCACTGAGGCACAATGAGCAGTTCTTC
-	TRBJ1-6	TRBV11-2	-	CASSLEGASYNSPLHF	TGTGCCAGCAGCTTAGAGGGGGCATCCTATAATTCACCCCTCCACTTT
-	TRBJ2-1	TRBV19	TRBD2	CASKLAAGGSNEQFF	TGTGCCAGTAAATTGGCCGCGGGAGGATCCAATGAGCAGTTCTTC
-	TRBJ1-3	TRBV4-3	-	CASSQVVSRGAGNTIYF	TGCGCCAGCAGCCAAGTGGTTAGCAGGGGCGCTGGAAACACCATATATTTT
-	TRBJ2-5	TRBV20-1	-	CSAGPRGETQYF	TGCAGTGCTGGTCCCCGGGGAGAGACCCAGTACTTC
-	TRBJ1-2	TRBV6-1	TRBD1	CASSGPQGNYGYTF	TGTGCCAGCAGTGGCCCACAGGGGAACTATGGCTACACCTTC
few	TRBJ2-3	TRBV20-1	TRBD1	CSARQWDRVTDTQYF	TGCAGTGCTAGACAGTGGGACAGGGTCACAGATACGCAGTATTTT
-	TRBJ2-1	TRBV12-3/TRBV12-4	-	CASSLVIIEQFF	TGTGCCAGCAGTTTAGTTATAATTGAGCAGTTCTTC
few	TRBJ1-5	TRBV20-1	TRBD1	CSARFGTGSYQPQHF	TGCAGTGCTAGGTTCGGGACAGGGTCGTACCAGCCCCAGCATTTT
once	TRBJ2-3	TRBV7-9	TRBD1	CASSPRPGQGFGARATDTQYF	TGTGCCAGCAGCCCCCGGCCGGGACAGGGGTTTGGGGCACGGGCCACAGATACGCAGTATTTT
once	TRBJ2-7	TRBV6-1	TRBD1	CASRGQGARLYEQYF	TGTGCCAGCAGGGGACAGGGGGCCCGCCTCTACGAGCAGTACTTC
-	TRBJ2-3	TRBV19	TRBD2	CASSIGLAGVDTQYF	TGTGCCAGTAGTATAGGACTAGCGGGAGTAGATACGCAGTATTTT
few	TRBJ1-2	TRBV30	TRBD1	CAWSVVQGGSYGYTF	TGTGCCTGGAGTGTAGTTCAGGGGGGCAGCTATGGCTACACCTTC
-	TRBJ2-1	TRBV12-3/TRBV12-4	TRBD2	CASWGREGPYNEQFF	TGTGCCAGCTGGGGGCGGGAGGGGCCCTACAATGAGCAGTTCTTC
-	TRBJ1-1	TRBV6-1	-	CASSENLQKYGTEAFF	TGTGCCAGCAGTGAGAACTTACAAAAGTACGGTACTGAAGCTTTCTTT
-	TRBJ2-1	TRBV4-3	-	CASSQDAGPYNEQFF	TGCGCCAGCAGCCAAGATGCGGGGCCGTACAATGAGCAGTTCTTC
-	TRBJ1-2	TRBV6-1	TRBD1	CASSPLQGAYEDYGYTF	TGTGCCAGCAGTCCTCTTCAGGGGGCTTATGAGGACTATGGCTACACCTTC
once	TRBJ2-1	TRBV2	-	CASSEGDTRSGFF	TGTGCCAGCAGTGAAGGGGACACCAGATCGGGGTTCTTC
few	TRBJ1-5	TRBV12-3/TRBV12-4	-	CASSPWGRGSNQPQHF	TGTGCCAGCAGCCCCTGGGGCAGGGGTAGCAATCAGCCCCAGCATTTT
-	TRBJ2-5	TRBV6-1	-	CASRRVADKETQYF	TGTGCCAGCAGGCGGGTAGCGGACAAAGAGACCCAGTACTTC
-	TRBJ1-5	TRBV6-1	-	CASSDWQGSGTQHF	TGTGCCAGCAGTGATTGGCAGGGTTCCGGAACCCAGCATTTT
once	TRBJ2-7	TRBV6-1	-	CASSATGNEQYF	TGTGCCAGCAGTGCTACAGGGAACGAGCAGTACTTC
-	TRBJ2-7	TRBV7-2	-	CASSAGRYEQYF	TGTGCCAGCAGCGCGGGCCGATACGAGCAGTACTTC
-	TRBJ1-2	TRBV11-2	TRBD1	CASSLGAGQGIYGYTF	TGTGCCAGCAGCTTAGGGGCGGGACAGGGGATATATGGCTACACCTTC
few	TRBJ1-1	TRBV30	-	CAWSRDDRWNTEAFF	TGTGCCTGGAGTCGAGACGACAGGTGGAACACTGAAGCTTTCTTT
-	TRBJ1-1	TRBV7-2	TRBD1	CASSPQTGRTEAFF	TGTGCCAGCAGCCCCCAGACAGGGCGGACTGAAGCTTTCTTT
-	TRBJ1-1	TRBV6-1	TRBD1	CAIRQGLNTEAFF	TGTGCTATTAGACAGGGGCTGAACACTGAAGCTTTCTTT
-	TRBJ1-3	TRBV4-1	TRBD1	CASSGGTGKPTIYF	TGCGCCAGCAGCGGAGGGACAGGGAAGCCCACCATATATTTT
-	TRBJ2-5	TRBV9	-	CASSVSGGLIAETQYF	TGTGCCAGCAGCGTTTCTGGGGGGCTAATTGCGGAGACCCAGTACTTC
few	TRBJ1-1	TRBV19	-	CASRLGRGGMNTEAFF	TGTGCCAGTAGGTTAGGGAGAGGAGGTATGAACACTGAAGCTTTCTTT
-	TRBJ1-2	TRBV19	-	CASSPEGVGYGYTF	TGTGCCAGTAGCCCGGAAGGGGTAGGCTATGGCTACACCTTC
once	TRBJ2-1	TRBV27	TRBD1	CASRNPTGGRYNEQFF	TGTGCCAGCAGAAACCCGACAGGGGGCAGGTACAATGAGCAGTTCTTC
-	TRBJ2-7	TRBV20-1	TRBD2	CSARDWTSGTSYEQYF	TGCAGTGCTCGCGATTGGACTAGCGGGACTTCCTACGAGCAGTACTTC
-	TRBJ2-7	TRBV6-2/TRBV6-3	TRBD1	CASRPTGGNSYEQYF	TGTGCCAGCAGGCCGACAGGGGGGAACTCCTACGAGCAGTACTTC
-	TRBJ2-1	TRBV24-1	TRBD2	CATSDRSTSGTYNEQFF	TGTGCCACCAGTGACCGATCGACTAGCGGGACCTACAATGAGCAGTTCTTC
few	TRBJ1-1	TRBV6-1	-	CASSEAGLGWAEAFF	TGTGCCAGCAGTGAAGCGGGCTTAGGTTGGGCTGAAGCTTTCTTT
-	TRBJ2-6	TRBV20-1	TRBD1	CSALPYSGGSGANVLTF	TGCAGTGCCCTCCCCTACTCAGGGGGCTCTGGGGCCAACGTCCTGACTTTC
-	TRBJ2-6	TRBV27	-	CASSFSHPGANVLTF	TGTGCCAGCAGTTTTTCCCACCCTGGGGCCAACGTCCTGACTTTC
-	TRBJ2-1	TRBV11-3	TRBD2	CASSLGSRLAIDEQFF	TGTGCCAGCAGCTTAGGTTCGCGACTAGCAATCGATGAGCAGTTCTTC
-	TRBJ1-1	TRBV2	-	CASSLDRDAEAFF	TGTGCCAGCAGTTTGGACAGAGACGCTGAAGCTTTCTTT
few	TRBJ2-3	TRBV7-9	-	CASSLLVTDTQYF	TGTGCCAGCAGCTTACTAGTTACAGATACGCAGTATTTT
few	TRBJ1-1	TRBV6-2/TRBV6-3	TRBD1	CASRPRDRELFNRGTEAFF	TGTGCCAGCAGACCGAGGGACAGAGAACTATTCAACAGGGGCACTGAAGCTTTCTTT
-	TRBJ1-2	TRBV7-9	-	CASSSTRRANYGYTF	TGTGCCAGCAGCTCTACCCGACGGGCTAACTATGGCTACACCTTC
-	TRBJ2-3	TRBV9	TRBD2	CASSQRVGGSTDTQYF	TGTGCCAGCAGCCAACGTGTCGGGGGGAGCACAGATACGCAGTATTTT
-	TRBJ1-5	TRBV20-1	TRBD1	CSARGQGGQPQHF	TGCAGTGCTAGGGGACAGGGCGGTCAGCCCCAGCATTTT
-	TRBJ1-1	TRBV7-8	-	CASSLVVQAGYTEAFF	TGTGCCAGCAGCTTAGTGGTTCAGGCGGGGTACACTGAAGCTTTCTTT
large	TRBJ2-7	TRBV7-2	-	CASSLAPPGAAYEQYF	TGTGCCAGCAGCTTAGCTCCCCCAGGGGCCGCCTACGAGCAGTACTTC
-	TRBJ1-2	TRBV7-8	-	CASARGPNYGYTF	TGTGCCAGCGCTAGGGGTCCAAACTATGGCTACACCTTC